A single sample is the source of the 25 T cell receptor beta chains below, sequenced in a study of CD8+ T cells in alopecia areata. RNA, once extracted, was reverse transcribed into cDNA for use as the sequencing template. The table came from immunoSEQ multiplex PCR; TCRdb's copy has only in-frame clones and leaves some out. The specimen gives approximately 110,000 clones without singletons; the ten biggest hold roughly a fifth. The specimen was lesional skin. These receptors all come from a C3H/HeJ mouse with alopecia areata. The strain's MHC haplotype is H2-k.

This clone was seen only a few times. Gene names and germline match the mouse. Sequencing ends 4 residues short of the CDR3 end; the germline J gene provides the rest. V usage is TRBV19 and J usage is TRBJ2-5, with 10 bases aligning to TRBD1. This CDR3 has 15 residues. Germline V CDR1 and CDR2: FNHDT, SITEND (reference sequence). CDR3 sequence reads: CASSIPGTGEDTQYF. The sequenced CDR3 bases are TGTGCCAGCAGTATCCCCGGGACAGGGGAAGAC.

This clone was counted many times. The gene symbols are mouse symbols. Coverage ceases 4 residues before the CDR3 finishes, and the germline J gene fills in the end. The chain employs TRBV13-3 and TRBJ2-1, with 9 nucleotides matching TRBD1. Germline CDR1 is NNHDY and CDR2 is SYVADS. This CDR3 region has 13 residues. J was trimmed by 5 bases and V by 6 bases; bases with no gene match: 3. CDR3 bases read: TGTGCCAGCAACCGGGACAGGGATGCT. Its translation: CASNRDRDA. The entire CDR3 protein is CASNRDRDAEQFF.

Ten or more counts support this clone. Mouse gene names apply. The CDR3 is cut off 4 residues early in the read; its end comes from the germline J gene. This rearrangement joins TRBV13-3 to TRBJ2-5; TRBD2 is a possible D gene (6 bases). Trimming removed 3 bases from V and 1 base from J, with 12 bases in between. Germline CDR1 and CDR2: NNHDY and SYVADS. This CDR3 has 15 amino acids. The sequenced CDR3 bases are TGTGCCAGCAGTGCCCTCCGGGACTACCAAGAC. This translates into CASSALRDYQD. The whole CDR3 protein is CASSALRDYQDTQYF.

This clone was counted between two and nine times. Mouse germline and gene names are used. The CDR3 is cut off 4 residues early in the read; its end comes from the germline J gene. J is TRBJ1-1 and V is TRBV17; tentatively, D is TRBD1 (5 bases). Germline CDR1 MNHDT, CDR2 YYDKIL. V lost 3 bases to trimming and J lost 0 bases, with 8 bases between them. There are 14 residues in the CDR3. CDR3 amino acids: CASSRDIANTEVFF. The sequenced CDR3 bases are TGTGCTAGCAGTAGGGACATTGCAAACACA.

Ten or more counts support this clone. Mouse gene names and germline throughout. The read terminates 4 residues before the CDR3 end, so the remaining end is supplied by the germline J gene. The V and J genes are TRBV13-3 and TRBJ2-3; perhaps TRBD1 as D (5 bases). Trimming shortened V by 1 base and J by 3 bases, and 12 bases separated the two germline ends. The CDR3 has 15 residues. The germline V gene encodes CDR1 NNHDY and CDR2 SYVADS. Here the CDR3 reads CASSDKAGRAETLYF. The covered CDR3 bases are TGTGCCAGCAGTGATAAGGCAGGGAGGGCAGAA.

Only a few counts were recorded for this clone. Gene names and germline refer to mouse. The CDR3 end is not reached by the read, which stops 4 residues before it; the germline J gene fills it in. The V gene is TRBV1, the J gene TRBJ2-5, with D perhaps matching TRBD2 (5 bases). There are 12 residues in the CDR3. The V end was cut by 5 bases, the J end by 3 bases, with 6 bases between. In germline, CDR1 is NSQYPW, CDR2 LRSPGD (reference sequence). The CDR3 protein is CTCSWGQDTQYF. The sequenced part of the CDR3 DNA is TGCACCTGCAGTTGGGGACAAGAC. Based on the CDR3 plus reference TRBV1 and TRBJ2-5, the full variable domain is VTLLEQNPRWRLVPRGQAVNLRCILKNSQYPWMSWYQQDLQKQLQWLFTLRSPGDKEVKSLPGADYLATRVTDTELRLQVANMSQGRTLYCTCSWGQDTQYFGPGTRLLVL.

With regard to this clone: The database protein in TCRdb disagrees with the DNA translation at residue 14; the sequence shown here was translated from the DNA. Germline and genes here are mouse. The read comes to an end 3 residues before the CDR3 does, leaving the germline J gene to fill in the end. This chain links TRBV19 with TRBJ1-3, with D maybe TRBD1 (5 bases). Trimming shortened V by 1 base and J by 0 bases, and 14 bases separated the two germline ends. This CDR3 is 17 amino acids long. Germline values: CDR1 FNHDT, CDR2 SITEND (reference sequence). CDR3 protein: CASSIKGQGNSGNTLYF. CDR3 bases read: TGTGCCAGCAGTATAAAAGGGCAGGGAAATTCTGGAAATACG.

With respect to this clone: The genes are named according to mouse. The read is 4 residues too short to cover the CDR3 end, so that end is filled in from the germline J gene. This chain links TRBV13-3 with TRBJ1-4, with D unresolved. Germline values: CDR1 NNHDY, CDR2 SYVADS. V lost 5 bases and J lost 4, with 9 bases in between. The CDR3 consists of 13 residues. CDR3 DNA, as far as it was read: TGTGCCAGCAGCCCCGACATCAACGAA. Protein sequence: CASSPDINE. The CDR3, in full, reads CASSPDINERLFF.

Worth noting for this clone: All gene names here are mouse names. The read terminates 4 residues ahead of where the CDR3 ends, so the germline J gene completes it. The rearrangement links TRBV13-3 to TRBJ2-3; D is possibly TRBD2 (6 bases). Between the trimmed V and J ends, which lost 0 bases and 0 bases, there was a span of 11 bases. The CDR3 is 16 amino acids. Per the germline V gene, CDR1 is NNHDY and CDR2 is SYVADS. The CDR3 DNA, read in part, is TGTGCCAGCAGTGATGTGTGGGGGTCTAGTGCAGAA. This translates into CASSDVWGSSAE. The full CDR3 reads CASSDVWGSSAETLYF.

A remark on this clone: Gene names follow the mouse nomenclature. The sequence runs out 4 residues before the end of the CDR3; the remainder is reconstructed from the germline J gene. The J gene is TRBJ2-5, the V gene TRBV13-3, with 10 positions matching TRBD2. The CDR3 covers 16 residues. Trimming cost V 3 bases and J 2 bases; bases outside gene matches: 6. Germline V CDR1 and CDR2: NNHDY, SYVADS. The CDR3 bases that were read are TGTGCCAGCAGTGGCCTCGGGACTGGGGTCCAAGAC. It specifies CASSGLGTGVQD. Given in full, the CDR3 is CASSGLGTGVQDTQYF.

In its sample, this clone was seen a few times. Gene names refer to mouse genes. The read ends 4 residues early relative to the CDR3; the germline J gene fills the gap. V is TRBV13-3 and J is TRBJ2-5, with 7 bases matching TRBD1. The CDR3 loop spans 14 amino acids. Germline V gene sequence: CDR1 NNHDY, CDR2 SYVADS. CDR3 sequence reads: CASSEQGKKDTQYF. CDR3 bases read: TGTGCCAGCAGTGAACAGGGGAAAAAAGAC.

On this clone itself: Gene and germline names: mouse. The observed sequence ends 4 residues before the CDR3 terminus, with the missing tail filled in from the germline J gene. This rearrangement joins TRBV19 to TRBJ2-4; TRBD2 might be the D (5 bases). The CDR3 sequence is 13 residues long. Germline CDR1 is FNHDT and CDR2 is SITEND (reference sequence). CDR3 amino acids: CASSMWGENTLYF. CDR3 DNA (partial): TGTGCCAGCAGTATGTGGGGTGAAAAC.

This clone was counted ten times or more. Mouse gene names apply. The read falls 4 residues short of the CDR3 end, and the missing part is taken from the germline J gene. The chain joins TRBV19 to TRBJ2-1, with 7 nucleotides matching TRBD1. V lost 0 bases, J lost 5 bases, and 2 bases stayed unmatched. Germline V gives CDR1 FNHDT, CDR2 SITEND (reference sequence). The CDR3 is made up of 14 amino acids. The part of the CDR3 DNA that was read is TGTGCCAGCAGTATAGCGACAGGGCATGCT. Residues: CASSIATGHA. The whole CDR3 reads CASSIATGHAEQFF.

This clone showed up just a few times. The TCRdb protein fails to match the DNA translation at residue 13; the protein reported here was translated from the DNA. Gene and germline names: mouse. The CDR3 end is not reached by the read, which stops 3 residues before it; the germline J gene fills it in. The genes are TRBV13-1 and TRBJ1-6; a weak D match, TRBD1 (5 bases). TRBJ1-6 is an open reading frame whose function is uncertain. CDR3 size: 16 residues. Trimming left V 0 bases short and J 0 bases short, with 7 bases between. Per germline, CDR1 NSHNY and CDR2 SYGAGN. This chain's CDR3 is CASSDEGDSYNSPLYF. CDR3 DNA (partial): TGTGCCAGCAGTGATGAAGGGGATTCCTATAATTCGCCC.

This clone is categorized as medium-sized. Gene names denote mouse genes. The CDR3 is cut off 4 residues early in the read; its end comes from the germline J gene. The gene calls are TRBV19 and TRBJ2-2; D is ambiguous. The CDR3 consists of 13 residues. V dropped 0 bases and J dropped 2 bases, with 2 bases sitting between them. The germline V gene has CDR1 FNHDT and CDR2 SITEND (reference sequence). The CDR3 DNA, read in part, is TGTGCCAGCAGTATAGGGAACACCGGG. Amino acid sequence: CASSIGNTG. The complete CDR3 reads CASSIGNTGQLYF.

This clone was counted a few times. At residue 11, the DNA translation does not agree with TCRdb's protein; the protein displayed here is the one encoded by the DNA. Genes and germline are mouse. The read finishes 3 residues shy of the CDR3 end, and the germline J gene is used to complete it. This chain links TRBV13-3 with TRBJ1-3; D ambiguous. CDR3 size: 14 residues. Looked up from germline, CDR1 is NNHDY and CDR2 is SYVADS. Trimming removed 0 bases from V and 3 bases from J, with 7 bases in between. The part of the CDR3 DNA that was read is TGTGCCAGCAGTGATGACCAGCTTGGAAATACG. Its translation: CASSDDQLGNT. The CDR3 in its entirety is CASSDDQLGNTLYF. The whole variable domain, filled in from reference TRBV13-3 and TRBJ1-3, reads EAAVTQSPRSKVAVTGGKVTLSCHQTNNHDYMYWYRQDTGHGLRLIHYSYVADSTEKGDIPDGYKASRPSQENFSLILELASLSQTAVYFCASSDDQLGNTLYFGEGSRLIVV.

This clone was seen more than once but under ten times. Gene names follow the mouse nomenclature. Read coverage stops 4 residues before the CDR3 terminus; the germline J gene supplies the remainder. The genes are TRBV13-3 and TRBJ2-5, with TRBD1 matching 7 bases. There are 14 residues in the CDR3. In germline, CDR1 is NNHDY, CDR2 SYVADS. The part of the CDR3 DNA that was read is TGTGCCAGCAGGCCTACAGGGGTTCCAGAC. It yields the protein CASRPTGVPD. The complete CDR3 reads CASRPTGVPDTQYF.

This clone showed up just a few times. The listed genes are named as in mouse. With the read ending 4 residues before the CDR3 end, the germline J gene is used to fill in that end. V and J are TRBV19 and TRBJ2-3; TRBD1 matches at 8 bases. V shed 1 base and J 0 bases; nucleotides not matched to a gene: 4. There are 16 residues in the CDR3. Germline CDR1 FNHDT, CDR2 SITEND (reference sequence). The sequenced CDR3 bases are TGTGCCAGCAGTATATCACAGGGGGGTAGTGCAGAA. Protein product: CASSISQGGSAE. The CDR3 in its entirety is CASSISQGGSAETLYF.

This clone occurred a few times. Germline and genes: mouse. Read coverage stops 4 residues before the CDR3 terminus; the germline J gene supplies the remainder. The genes are TRBV13-2 and TRBJ2-5; tentative D call: TRBD1 (8 bases). The CDR3 totals 15 residues. The germline V gene has CDR1 NNHNN and CDR2 SYGAGS (reference sequence). The covered CDR3 bases are TGTGCCAGCGGTGATACAGGGGGGCTTGAAGAC. Translating gives CASGDTGGLED. The complete CDR3 sequence is CASGDTGGLEDTQYF.

The table lists this clone with a few counts. The listed genes are named as in mouse. The read finishes 4 residues shy of the CDR3 end, and the germline J gene is used to complete it. V gene TRBV19 combines with J gene TRBJ1-1; 7 bases are shared with TRBD1. This CDR3 is built from 13 residues. Germline CDR1 reads FNHDT; CDR2 reads SITEND (reference sequence). The chain's CDR3 is CASSTTGSTEVFF. The covered CDR3 bases are TGTGCCAGCAGTACGACAGGGAGTACA.

Turning to this clone: These gene names are mouse names. The read ends 4 residues early relative to the CDR3; the germline J gene fills the gap. The rearrangement links TRBV1 to TRBJ1-1, with a weak D call TRBD1 (6 bases). The V and J ends lost 3 bases and 1 base respectively, with 12 bases between them. CDR3 length equals 15 residues. Germline CDR1 reads NSQYPW; CDR2 reads LRSPGD (reference sequence). CDR3 loop: CTCSARPGQNTEVFF. The DNA read from the CDR3 is TGCACCTGCAGTGCGCGACCGGGACAAAACACA.

On this clone itself: Genes and germline come from the mouse. The read stops 4 residues short of the end of the CDR3; the missing end is completed from the germline J gene. This chain joins TRBV13-3 and TRBJ2-1; 10 positions match TRBD2. The germline CDR1 and CDR2 sequences are NNHDY and SYVADS. The CDR3 is 14 residues long. Trimming cost V 5 bases and J 4 bases; bases outside gene matches: 3. This CDR3 is CASSRDWGYAEQFF. CDR3 DNA (partial): TGTGCCAGCAGCCGGGACTGGGGTTATGCT.

This clone was counted only a few times. A read error may account for a junction end that differs from germline. Gene and germline names: mouse. The read ends 4 residues early relative to the CDR3; the germline J gene fills the gap. The rearrangement uses TRBV19 and TRBJ2-5, with a possible D match to TRBD2 (5 bases). The CDR3 sequence is 15 residues long. Germline CDR1 and CDR2: FNHDT and SITEND (reference sequence). This chain's CDR3 is CASRIVLANQDTQYF. The DNA read from the CDR3 is TGTGCCAGCCGTATAGTACTGGCAAACCAAGAC. Variable domain in full (rest from reference TRBV19 and TRBJ2-5): GGIITQTPKFLIGQEGQKLTLKCQQNFNHDTMYWYRQDSGKGLRLIYYSITENDLQKGDLSEGYDASREKKSSFSLTVTSAQKNEMAVFLCASRIVLANQDTQYFGPGTRLLVL.

About this clone itself: Gene names and germline refer to mouse. The CDR3 protein is CTCSANQGADSDYTF. The sequenced CDR3 bases are TGCACCTGCAGTGCAAATCAGGGGGCAGACTCC. The chain employs TRBV1 and TRBJ1-2; TRBD1 aligns across 8 bases. The CDR3 extends 4 residues past the end of the read, so its final part is completed from the germline J gene. Germline V CDR1 and CDR2: NSQYPW, LRSPGD (reference sequence). CDR3 length: 15 amino acids. Trimming at V came to 2 bases and at J to 3 bases, leaving 5 bases not matched to a gene.

About this clone: Each gene name is a mouse one. CDR3 loop: CASSSGTGADTQYF. Incomplete CDR3 DNA: TGTGCCAGCAGTTCTGGGACAGGGGCGGAC. The rearrangement joins TRBV13-3 to TRBJ2-5; 10 bases line up with TRBD1. The read comes to an end 4 residues before the CDR3 does, leaving the germline J gene to fill in the end. The CDR3 has 14 residues. The germline gives CDR1 NNHDY, CDR2 SYVADS.